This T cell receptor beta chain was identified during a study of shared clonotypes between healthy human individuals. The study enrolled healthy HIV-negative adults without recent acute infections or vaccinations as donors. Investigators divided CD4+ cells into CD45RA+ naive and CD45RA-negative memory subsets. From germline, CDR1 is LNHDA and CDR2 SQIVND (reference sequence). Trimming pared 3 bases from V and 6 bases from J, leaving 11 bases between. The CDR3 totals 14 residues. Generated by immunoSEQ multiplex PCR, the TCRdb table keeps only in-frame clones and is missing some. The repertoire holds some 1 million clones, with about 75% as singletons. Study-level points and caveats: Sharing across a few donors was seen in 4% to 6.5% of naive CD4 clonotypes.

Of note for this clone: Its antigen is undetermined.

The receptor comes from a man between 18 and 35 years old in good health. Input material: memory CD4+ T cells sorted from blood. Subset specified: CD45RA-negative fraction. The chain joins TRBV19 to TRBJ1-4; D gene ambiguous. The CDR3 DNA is TGTGCCAGTAGTATCCCGGGGATGGATGAAAAACTGTTTTTT. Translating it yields CASSIPGMDEKLFF.